A selection of T cell receptor beta chains follows, all from one sample in a study of radiation and T cells in renal cell carcinoma. Sequencing was performed with immunoSEQ multiplex PCR; in TCRdb, only in-frame clones are kept and a portion is missing. The sample consists of 70,000 to 100,000 clones, around 86% of them appearing once. The specimen comprised blood, sampled from a patient whose treatment included radiotherapy and nephrectomy. These receptors originate from a woman in her 50s with renal cell carcinoma. CDR3s include the opening cysteine and the closing phenylalanine or tryptophan.

v_gene	CDR3aa
TRBV9	CASSVQGFAGNTIYF
TRBV7-2	CASSETGQPQHF
TRBV4-2	CASSQAPADTSNQPQHF
TRBV7-9	CASSLNRDGEQYF
TRBV4-2	CASSQSGGNEQFF
TRBV5-1	CASSLEADNYGYTF
TRBV7-2	CASSPGLMNSPLHF
TRBV5-1	CASSWGPPSSYEQYF
TRBV28	CASSSPLLAGSTDTQYF
TRBV6-1	CASRGAGGDEQFF
TRBV5-1	CASSLIADSYEQYF
TRBV7-2	CASSFRGSTDTQYF
TRBV28	CASSLGRQPQHF